Following are 14 T cell receptor beta chains from one sample sequenced in a study of blood T cell repertoires in COVID-19. Some clones are missing from TCRdb's copy, which holds only in-frame ones; the method was immunoSEQ multiplex PCR. The sample contains some 50,000 clones, 86% of which appear only once. Input material: peripheral blood. The receptor set was obtained from a woman aged 60-75 years with acute or convalescent COVID-19.

The V and J genes are TRBV4-1 and TRBJ2-7, with 12 bases matching TRBD2. The V gene's germline CDR1 is MGHRA and CDR2 YSYEKL. This CDR3 spans 18 amino acids. The V and J ends lost 1 base and 2 bases, in that order; junction bases with no gene match: 9. CDR3 residues: CASSQAVRTSGITYEQYF. CDR3 coding DNA: TGCGCCAGCAGCCAAGCGGTCCGGACTAGCGGGATTACCTACGAGCAGTACTTC.

The chain is built from TRBV11-3 and TRBJ2-2; D is perhaps TRBD1 (6 bases). Germline-derived CDR1 and CDR2 are SGHNT and YENEEA. Trimming stripped 4 bases from V and 1 base from J, with 7 bases between. This CDR3 is built from 14 residues. CDR3 residues: CASSSDRNTGELFF. CDR3 sequence (DNA): TGTGCCAGCAGCTCGGACAGGAACACCGGGGAGCTGTTTTTT.

The chain recombines TRBV6-5 with TRBJ2-5; 10 nucleotides agree with TRBD1. V trimming: 2 bases; J trimming: 4 bases; junction bases outside the gene matches: 4. This CDR3 is 15 amino acids long. CDR1 and CDR2 (germline): MNHEY, SVGAGI. For the CDR3, the DNA is TGTGCCAGCAGTTACCTTGACAGGGGGCGAGAGACCCAGTACTTC. This encodes CASSYLDRGRETQYF.

The chain links TRBV28 to TRBJ1-3, with TRBD1 identical over 9 bases. The J segment lost 6 bases and the V segment lost 5 bases, leaving 5 bases of the junction unmatched. Germline V lookup: CDR1 MDHEN, CDR2 SYDVKM. The CDR3 is 14 residues long. CDR3 sequence (DNA): TGTGCCAGCAGTCCAGGGACAGGGCCAAACACCATATATTTT. Encoded protein: CASSPGTGPNTIYF.

This chain links TRBV3-1 (or the pseudogene TRBV3-2) with TRBJ1-2; D is ambiguous. The CDR3 runs 12 residues. V gave up 1 base and J gave up 4 bases, with 4 bases separating them. The germline CDR1 and CDR2 sequences are LGHDT and YNNKEL (reference sequence). The CDR3 is CASSQALYGYTF. The CDR3 DNA is TGTGCCAGCAGCCAAGCCCTCTATGGCTACACCTTC.

The V and J genes are TRBV6-5 and TRBJ2-1; the match to TRBD2 covers 8 bases. CDR3 length: 15 residues. Germline CDR1 MNHEY, CDR2 SVGAGI. With V trimmed by 6 bases and J by 7 bases, 11 bases remained unmatched. The chain's CDR3 is CASRDLAGGRNEQFF. CDR3 DNA: TGTGCCAGCAGAGACTTGGCGGGAGGACGAAATGAGCAGTTCTTC.

The chain combines TRBV28 with TRBJ1-3; D perhaps matches TRBD1 (5 bases). Trimming took 6 bases from V and 5 from J, leaving 17 bases between them. Germline assignment: CDR1 MDHEN and CDR2 SYDVKM. This CDR3 region has 15 residues. Here the CDR3 DNA reads TGTGCCAGCAGACCGGTAAAGGGGTTGCGAAACACCATATATTTT. Translated, it gives CASRPVKGLRNTIYF.

V is TRBV4-2 and J is TRBJ1-5, with D uncertain. The CDR3 runs 13 residues. V shed 1 base and J shed 11 bases, with 12 bases lying between them. Looked up from germline, CDR1 is LGHNA and CDR2 is YNFKEQ. The CDR3 DNA reads TGTGCCAGCAGCCAAGGCGGTGATCGGGCCCAGCATTTT. This encodes CASSQGGDRAQHF.

The rearrangement joins TRBV29-1 to TRBJ2-2; D remains ambiguous. CDR1 and CDR2 from the germline V gene are SQVTM and ANQGSEA. The V end was cut by 6 bases, the J end by 6 bases, with 17 bases between. This CDR3 is 14 amino acids long. The CDR3 DNA is TGCAGCGTAAGAGGCCTAGAGTCCGCCGGGGAGCTGTTTTTT. Translated: CSVRGLESAGELFF.

This clone came up once. J is TRBJ1-5 and V is TRBV5-4; D call uncertain. The CDR3 sequence is 13 residues long. V lost 4 bases, J lost 3 bases, and 8 bases lay in between. The germline V gene has CDR1 SGHNT and CDR2 YYREEE (reference sequence). The CDR3 DNA follows: TGTGCCAGCAGCCAGGACTACAATCAGCCCCAGCATTTT. Encoded protein: CASSQDYNQPQHF.

This clone was found a few times. This sequence joins TRBV5-1 and TRBJ2-2; the D is unclear. Trimming took 4 bases from V and 2 from J, leaving 3 bases between them. The length of the CDR3 is 12 residues. CDR1 is SGHRS, CDR2 YFSETQ, per germline. The CDR3 DNA reads TGCGCCAGCAGCCAAAACACCGGGGAGCTGTTTTTT. Encoded protein: CASSQNTGELFF.

CDR3 DNA: TGTGCCAGCAGCGTAGCACCGGCTAGCGGTAGGAACACCGGGGAGCTGTTTTTT. Its translation: CASSVAPASGRNTGELFF. J is TRBJ2-2 and V is TRBV9; 7 nucleotides line up with TRBD2. V shed 0 bases and J 1 base; nucleotides not matched to a gene: 9. The germline CDR1 and CDR2 sequences are SGDLS and YYNGEE. CDR3 length equals 18 residues.

A remark on this clone: The junction differs from germline at one of its ends, possibly a read error. The chain employs TRBV11-2 and TRBJ2-2; D is undetermined. The CDR3 length is 13 residues. The germline CDR1 and CDR2 sequences are SGHAT and FQNNGV. The DNA for the CDR3 is TGTGCCAGCAGCTTAAGTAACACCAGGGAGCTGTTTTTT. Its protein is CASSLSNTRELFF.

The V gene is TRBV3-1 (or the pseudogene TRBV3-2), the J gene TRBJ1-2, with TRBD1 matching 8 bases. In germline, CDR1 is LGHDT, CDR2 YNNKEL (reference sequence). V was clipped by 0 bases and J by 6 bases; unmatched bases: 6. This CDR3 has 15 residues. CDR3 protein: CASSQEMGQDDGYTF. Here the CDR3 DNA reads TGTGCCAGCAGCCAAGAGATGGGACAGGATGATGGCTACACCTTC.